The clone carrying this T cell receptor beta chain was detected a few times. These data originate in a study of Graves' ophthalmopathy and Graves' hyperthyroidism. The study amplified TCR beta CDR3 regions using RNA transcripts. HTBI primers were used in a first-round RT-PCR, which preceded a second-round multiplex PCR. MiXCR, run by TCRdb on the multiplex PCR reads, gives a single entry per CDR3 protein. The sample yields 600,000 to 950,000 distinct CDR3 sequences, roughly two fifths seen once. Uncontrolled infections, pregnancy, lactation or other autoimmune diseases led to patient exclusion. The CDR3 is made up of 13 amino acids. Germline V lookup: CDR1 MDHEN, CDR2 SYDVKM. Trimming removed 7 bases from V and 8 bases from J, with 17 bases in between.

The J gene is TRBJ1-1, the V gene TRBV28; no definite D call. The sequencing sample was made of peripheral blood. This sequence originates from an adult man with Graves' ophthalmopathy. CDR3 bases: TGTGCCAGCATCAGCAACGGACTACGCGAAGCTTTCTTT. This codes for CASISNGLREAFF. Based on the CDR3 plus reference TRBV28 and TRBJ1-1, the full variable domain is DVKVTQSSRYLVKRTGEKVFLECVQDMDHENMFWYRQDPGLGLRLIYFSYDVKMKEKGDIPEGYSVSREKKERFSLILESASTNQTSMYLCASISNGLREAFFGQGTRLTVV.